This TCR beta chain was sequenced in a study of shared clonotypes between healthy human individuals. About the research overall: CD4 naive and memory got three plates each, CD8 naive two, CD8 memory one.

Some clones are missing from TCRdb's copy, which holds only in-frame ones; the method was immunoSEQ multiplex PCR. This table has millions of clones, 80% to 95% appearing once. This clone showed up just once. This clonotype originated in a man between 18 and 29 years old in good health. Some clones in this sample may be carry-over from other donors' samples. Sequenced: naive CD4+ T cells from PBMCs. Stated subset: CD45RA+ positively selected.

The DNA of the CDR3 is TGTGCCAGCAGCCAAGGGCGGACGAGCTCCTACAATGAGCAGTTCTTC. Translating it yields CASSQGRTSSYNEQFF. The chain employs TRBV14 and TRBJ2-1; no reliable D call. Germline V gene lookup returns CDR1 SGHDN and CDR2 FVKESK. The CDR3 has 16 amino acids. V was pared by 1 base and J by 0 bases, with 10 bases between.